These T cell receptor beta chains were read from a single sample in a study of T cells in Graves' hyperthyroidism and ophthalmopathy. TCRdb reprocessed the multiplex PCR reads via MiXCR and lists one record per CDR3 protein. The sample lists some 760,000 distinct CDR3 sequences, 14% occurring once. Sequencing was carried out using blood. The receptors were sampled from a woman younger than 30 with Graves' hyperthyroidism. Both conserved end residues are part of each CDR3. A D gene is named only where the DNA matches it firmly. Some rows mark clone size as missing; the rest say once, few, many or name a class of expanded clone.

j_gene,d_gene,abundance,v_gene,CDR3nt,CDR3aa
TRBJ2-5,TRBD2,few,TRBV6-2/TRBV6-3,TGTGCCAGCAGTTCGGGACTAGCCGTTGGGACCCAGTACTTC,CASSSGLAVGTQYF
TRBJ2-3,TRBD2,NA,TRBV20-1,TGCAGTGCTAGAGATCCGGAGGGAGGACTAGCATCCCTACAGATCACAGATACGCGGTATTTT,CSARDPEGGLASLQITDTRYF
TRBJ2-7,NA,many,TRBV20-1,TGCAGTGCTATACAGGGTCCCGAGCAGTACTTC,CSAIQGPEQYF
TRBJ1-5,TRBD1,NA,TRBV29-1,TGCAGCGTCGTTACAGGGGATAGCAATCAGCCCCAGCATTTT,CSVVTGDSNQPQHF
TRBJ1-1,NA,NA,TRBV24-1,TGTGCCACCAGTGGGGGGGCGATGGATGAAGCTTTCTTT,CATSGGAMDEAFF
TRBJ1-3,NA,NA,TRBV7-9,TGTGCCAGCAGCCGGGACCAAAACACCATATATTTT,CASSRDQNTIYF
TRBJ1-1,NA,few,TRBV7-2,TGTGCCAGCAGCTTTGATGTCGGAGAAGCTTTCTTT,CASSFDVGEAFF
TRBJ2-3,TRBD2,many,TRBV2,TGTGCCAGCAGTGAAGATAGCGGGAGAGGGCACGGGCCAGATACGCAGTATTTT,CASSEDSGRGHGPDTQYF
TRBJ2-3,TRBD2,few,TRBV4-1,TGCGCCAGCAGCCAAACTAGCGGGAGAGGTACAGATACGCAGTATTTT,CASSQTSGRGTDTQYF
TRBJ2-7,NA,many,TRBV29-1,TGCAGCGTTGACGGAGGGACGGCCTACGAGCAGTACTTC,CSVDGGTAYEQYF
TRBJ2-5,TRBD2,few,TRBV20-1,TGCAGTGCTATTTCTTGGGGGCTCCGACGGACTAGCCTACAAGAGACCCAGTACTTC,CSAISWGLRRTSLQETQYF
TRBJ2-1,NA,NA,TRBV19,TGTGCCAGTAGTATAAGTCTCGCGGTTGAGCAGTTCTTC,CASSISLAVEQFF
TRBJ2-1,NA,once,TRBV11-2,TGTGCCAGCAGCTTGTATCGGCTAGCGGAGGACAGCTCCTACGAGCAGTTCTTC,CASSLYRLAEDSSYEQFF
TRBJ2-1,NA,many,TRBV14,TGTGCCAGCAGCCAAGATGGACCAGTCGACAATGAGCAGTTCTTC,CASSQDGPVDNEQFF
TRBJ2-1,NA,many,TRBV7-2,TGTGCCAGCAGCTGGGCGGGCCCGGGCAATGAGCAGTTCTTC,CASSWAGPGNEQFF
TRBJ2-1,TRBD1,few,TRBV18,TGTGCCAGCTCACCCCGGACAGGGGGCGTGAATGAGCAGTTCTTC,CASSPRTGGVNEQFF
TRBJ2-4,TRBD1,NA,TRBV7-9,TGTGCCAGCAGCGTATGGACAGGAGCCAAAAACATTCAGTACTTC,CASSVWTGAKNIQYF
TRBJ2-7,TRBD1,NA,TRBV20-1,TGCAGTGCGCACAGGGGGCAGTCGCAGAATGAGCAGTACTTC,CSAHRGQSQNEQYF
TRBJ1-1,TRBD1,many,TRBV6-2/TRBV6-3,TGTGCCAGCAGTTACGAGACAGGGATTAACACTGAAGCTTTCTTT,CASSYETGINTEAFF
TRBJ2-7,TRBD2,NA,TRBV4-3,TGCGCCAGCAGCCAAACCCTCCCAGCGGGAGCGAACTACGAGCAGTACTTC,CASSQTLPAGANYEQYF
TRBJ1-1,TRBD1,few,TRBV5-4,TGTGCCAGCAGCTTCCGGACAGGGCGGGCTGCTGAAGCTTTCTTT,CASSFRTGRAAEAFF
TRBJ2-1,NA,few,TRBV30,TGTGCCTGGGCCGGGACGCTGAATGAGCAGTTCTTC,CAWAGTLNEQFF
TRBJ2-2,NA,many,TRBV7-9,TGTGCCAGCAGCTTTGCGGCGGGAACCACCGGGGAGCTGTTTTTT,CASSFAAGTTGELFF
TRBJ1-1,NA,NA,TRBV19,TGTGCCAGTAGTACAGTACAGGGGAACACTGAAGCTTTCTTT,CASSTVQGNTEAFF
TRBJ1-4,NA,few,TRBV9,TGTGCCAGCAGCGTAGGGACCCGAGGGGCGGAAAAACTGTTTTTT,CASSVGTRGAEKLFF
TRBJ1-5,NA,NA,TRBV6-1,TGTGCCAGCAGAAGTAGACAGGCGGACTATCAGCCCCAGCATTTT,CASRSRQADYQPQHF